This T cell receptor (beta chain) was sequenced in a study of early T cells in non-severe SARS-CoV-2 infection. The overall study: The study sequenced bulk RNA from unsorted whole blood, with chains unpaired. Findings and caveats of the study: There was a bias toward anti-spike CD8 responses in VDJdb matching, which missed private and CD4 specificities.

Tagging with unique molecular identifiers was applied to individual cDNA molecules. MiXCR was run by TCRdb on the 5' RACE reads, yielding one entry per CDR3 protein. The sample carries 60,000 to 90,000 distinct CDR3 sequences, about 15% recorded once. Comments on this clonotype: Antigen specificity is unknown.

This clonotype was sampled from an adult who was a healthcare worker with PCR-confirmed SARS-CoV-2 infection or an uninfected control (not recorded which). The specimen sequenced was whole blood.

The DNA of the CDR3 is TGTGCCAGCAGTTTTACCGGGACAGGATCCTACGAGCAGTACTTC. Translation: CASSFTGTGSYEQYF. The chain combines TRBV7-2 with TRBJ2-7, with 8 bases lining up with TRBD1. Germline CDR1 is SGHTA and CDR2 is FQGNSA. V was clipped by 6 bases and J by 1 base; unmatched bases: 8. The CDR3 runs 15 residues.